This T cell receptor (beta chain) was identified in a study of blood T cells in healthy people across ages. Whole-study results and caveats: Using unsorted PBMCs precluded a conclusive naive versus antigen-experienced comparison.

V was shortened by 3 bases and J by 1 base, with 10 bases between the two germline ends. Germline lookup yields CDR1 DFQATT and CDR2 SNEGSKA (reference sequence). The CDR3 has 14 residues. PCR was performed a second time for about 7 to 11 cycles using a sample-barcoded 5' primer and a J-beta primer mix. TCRdb analysed the 5' RACE reads with MiXCR anew, one entry per CDR3 protein. The sample contains about 1.8 million distinct CDR3 sequences, about 49% of which appear only once. This clonotype was seen a few times. Its antigen is unidentified. Every donor gave ten milliliters of peripheral blood. PBMCs were isolated at a quantity of at least 6.5 million per sample.

Sequenced sample: blood. The TCR originated in a woman aged 40 to 55 in good health. The chain is built from TRBV20-1 and TRBJ2-1, with D hard to call. Written as DNA, the CDR3 is TGCAGTGCTAGGGGTCCCCCATCCTACAATGAGCAGTTCTTC. This codes for CSARGPPSYNEQFF.